These T cell receptor beta chains were read from a single sample in a study of blood T cell repertoires in COVID-19. Sequencing was performed with immunoSEQ multiplex PCR; in TCRdb, only in-frame clones are kept and a portion is missing. The sample lists fewer than 300,000 clones, approximately 89% occurring once. Sample: peripheral blood. These receptors originate from a woman in her twenties or thirties with COVID-19, enrolled during active disease. Both conserved end residues are part of each CDR3. Each record gives: clone size, J gene, D gene, V gene, CDR3 protein, CDR3 DNA. A D gene is named only where the DNA matches it firmly. Expanded clones get a size class; other rows say once, few or many, or leave the size out.

- | TRBJ1-5 | - | TRBV6-5 | CASTEGLINQPQHF | TGTGCCAGCACCGAGGGATTGATCAATCAGCCCCAGCATTTT
- | TRBJ1-1 | - | TRBV11-2 | CASSPPEGMNTEAFF | TGTGCCAGCAGCCCGCCGGAGGGGATGAACACTGAAGCTTTCTTT
- | TRBJ1-1 | TRBD1 | TRBV12-3/TRBV12-4 | CASSGTVNTEAFF | TGTGCCAGCAGCGGGACAGTGAACACTGAAGCTTTCTTT
once | TRBJ1-1 | TRBD1 | TRBV6-5 | CASRRDRGHTEAFF | TGTGCCAGCCGCCGGGACAGGGGACACACTGAAGCTTTCTTT
- | TRBJ1-3 | - | TRBV21-1 | CASSCSGFSGNTIYF | TGTGCCAGCAGCTGTTCGGGTTTCTCGGGAAACACCATATATTTT
- | TRBJ1-4 | - | TRBV15 | CATSAGGVDEKLFF | TGTGCCACCAGCGCGGGGGGCGTCGATGAAAAACTGTTTTTT
- | TRBJ2-5 | TRBD2 | TRBV29-1 | CSVPGGRQETQYF | TGCAGCGTCCCCGGGGGGAGGCAAGAGACCCAGTACTTC
- | TRBJ2-5 | - | TRBV28 | CASSFTVAGETQYF | TGTGCCAGCAGTTTTACGGTAGCAGGGGAGACCCAGTACTTC
- | TRBJ1-2 | TRBD1 | TRBV27 | CASSLRGQGRYGYTF | TGTGCCAGCAGTTTACGCGGACAGGGAAGGTATGGCTACACCTTC
few | TRBJ1-2 | - | TRBV19 | CASSRGVNYGYTF | TGTGCCAGTTCCAGGGGAGTTAACTATGGCTACACCTTC
- | TRBJ2-1 | TRBD2 | TRBV5-4 | CASSLAGVYEQFF | TGTGCCAGCAGCTTAGCGGGAGTATATGAGCAGTTCTTC
once | TRBJ2-1 | - | TRBV7-2 | CASSPIPYNEQFF | TGTGCCAGCAGCCCTATTCCCTACAATGAGCAGTTCTTC
- | TRBJ2-1 | TRBD1 | TRBV28 | CASSYAGTVTPGHHNEQFF | TGTGCCAGCAGTTATGCCGGGACAGTGACTCCAGGACACCACAATGAGCAGTTCTTC
- | TRBJ2-7 | - | TRBV19 | CASSIRGVFYEQYF | TGTGCCAGTAGTATAAGAGGAGTCTTTTACGAGCAGTACTTC
- | TRBJ2-7 | TRBD1 | TRBV19 | CASSSWTGGEQYF | TGTGCCAGTAGTTCCTGGACAGGGGGCGAGCAGTACTTC
- | TRBJ1-1 | - | TRBV6-1 | CASSEDRSMDTEAFF | TGTGCCAGCAGTGAAGACAGGAGCATGGACACTGAAGCTTTCTTT
few | TRBJ2-7 | TRBD1 | TRBV2 | CAGKGQGNYEQYF | TGTGCCGGGAAGGGACAGGGTAACTACGAGCAGTACTTC
- | TRBJ2-7 | - | TRBV5-1 | CASSLEGRAMYEQYF | TGCGCCAGCAGCTTGGAGGGCAGGGCTATGTACGAGCAGTACTTC
- | TRBJ2-2 | TRBD2 | TRBV5-1 | CASSLWSLAGETGELFF | TGCGCCAGCAGCTTGTGGTCACTAGCGGGAGAAACCGGGGAGCTGTTTTTT
few | TRBJ1-2 | TRBD1 | TRBV30 | CACYRDSGWGYTF | TGTGCCTGTTACCGGGACAGTGGTTGGGGCTACACCTTC
- | TRBJ2-5 | TRBD2 | TRBV10-1 | CASSPYSGSGETQYF | TGCGCCAGCAGTCCCTATAGCGGGAGCGGAGAGACCCAGTACTTC
- | TRBJ2-1 | - | TRBV6-5 | CASSYTGGNEQFF | TGTGCCAGCAGTTATACCGGGGGAAATGAGCAGTTCTTC
- | TRBJ1-2 | - | TRBV12-3/TRBV12-4 | CASSLSVTYGYTF | TGTGCCAGCAGTTTAAGCGTCACGTATGGCTACACCTTC
- | TRBJ1-1 | - | TRBV7-3 | CASSPTPGLRAFF | TGTGCCAGCAGCCCAACCCCCGGGTTGAGAGCTTTCTTT
- | TRBJ2-1 | TRBD2 | TRBV24-1 | CATRGLAETEQFF | TGTGCCACCAGGGGACTAGCCGAAACTGAGCAGTTCTTC
- | TRBJ1-1 | - | TRBV7-9 | CASSPIWGRGTEAFF | TGTGCCAGCAGCCCCATATGGGGGAGGGGGACTGAAGCTTTCTTT
- | TRBJ1-3 | TRBD1 | TRBV18 | CASSLPTGKNGNTIYF | TGTGCCAGCTCACTCCCGACAGGGAAGAACGGAAACACCATATATTTT
- | TRBJ2-3 | TRBD2 | TRBV6-5 | CASRPGLAVDTQYF | TGTGCCAGCAGGCCGGGACTAGCGGTAGATACGCAGTATTTT
- | TRBJ2-1 | TRBD2 | TRBV7-3 | CASSLTGTSGATYNEQFF | TGTGCCAGCAGCTTAACCGGGACTAGCGGTGCGACCTACAATGAGCAGTTCTTC
once | TRBJ2-7 | TRBD2 | TRBV27 | CASSPTAAGAYEQYF | TGTGCCAGCAGTCCGACTGCAGCGGGGGCCTACGAGCAGTACTTC
- | TRBJ1-6 | - | TRBV6-5 | CASSYDPGGNSPLHF | TGTGCCAGCAGTTACGATCCAGGTGGCAATTCACCCCTCCACTTT
once | TRBJ2-7 | TRBD2 | TRBV28 | CASSLYGRRILQRTSGIYEQYF | TGTGCCAGCAGTTTATATGGACGGAGGATACTACAACGGACTAGCGGGATCTACGAGCAGTACTTC
once | TRBJ1-5 | TRBD1 | TRBV4-1 | CASSQGQGATGPQHF | TGCGCCAGCAGCCAGGGACAGGGGGCTACTGGGCCCCAGCATTTT
- | TRBJ1-4 | TRBD1 | TRBV30 | CASKDRVAEKLFF | TGTGCCTCGAAGGACAGGGTTGCAGAAAAACTGTTTTTT
- | TRBJ1-1 | - | TRBV7-2 | CASSLVPLGGGRTEAFF | TGTGCCAGCAGCTTAGTGCCCCTCGGGGGAGGACGCACTGAAGCTTTCTTT
once | TRBJ2-5 | TRBD1 | TRBV7-6 | CASSLLRTGLYQETQYF | TGTGCCAGCAGCCTCTTAAGGACAGGACTCTACCAAGAGACCCAGTACTTC
- | TRBJ2-7 | - | TRBV29-1 | CSVTGNEQYF | TGCAGCGTTACAGGGAACGAGCAGTACTTC